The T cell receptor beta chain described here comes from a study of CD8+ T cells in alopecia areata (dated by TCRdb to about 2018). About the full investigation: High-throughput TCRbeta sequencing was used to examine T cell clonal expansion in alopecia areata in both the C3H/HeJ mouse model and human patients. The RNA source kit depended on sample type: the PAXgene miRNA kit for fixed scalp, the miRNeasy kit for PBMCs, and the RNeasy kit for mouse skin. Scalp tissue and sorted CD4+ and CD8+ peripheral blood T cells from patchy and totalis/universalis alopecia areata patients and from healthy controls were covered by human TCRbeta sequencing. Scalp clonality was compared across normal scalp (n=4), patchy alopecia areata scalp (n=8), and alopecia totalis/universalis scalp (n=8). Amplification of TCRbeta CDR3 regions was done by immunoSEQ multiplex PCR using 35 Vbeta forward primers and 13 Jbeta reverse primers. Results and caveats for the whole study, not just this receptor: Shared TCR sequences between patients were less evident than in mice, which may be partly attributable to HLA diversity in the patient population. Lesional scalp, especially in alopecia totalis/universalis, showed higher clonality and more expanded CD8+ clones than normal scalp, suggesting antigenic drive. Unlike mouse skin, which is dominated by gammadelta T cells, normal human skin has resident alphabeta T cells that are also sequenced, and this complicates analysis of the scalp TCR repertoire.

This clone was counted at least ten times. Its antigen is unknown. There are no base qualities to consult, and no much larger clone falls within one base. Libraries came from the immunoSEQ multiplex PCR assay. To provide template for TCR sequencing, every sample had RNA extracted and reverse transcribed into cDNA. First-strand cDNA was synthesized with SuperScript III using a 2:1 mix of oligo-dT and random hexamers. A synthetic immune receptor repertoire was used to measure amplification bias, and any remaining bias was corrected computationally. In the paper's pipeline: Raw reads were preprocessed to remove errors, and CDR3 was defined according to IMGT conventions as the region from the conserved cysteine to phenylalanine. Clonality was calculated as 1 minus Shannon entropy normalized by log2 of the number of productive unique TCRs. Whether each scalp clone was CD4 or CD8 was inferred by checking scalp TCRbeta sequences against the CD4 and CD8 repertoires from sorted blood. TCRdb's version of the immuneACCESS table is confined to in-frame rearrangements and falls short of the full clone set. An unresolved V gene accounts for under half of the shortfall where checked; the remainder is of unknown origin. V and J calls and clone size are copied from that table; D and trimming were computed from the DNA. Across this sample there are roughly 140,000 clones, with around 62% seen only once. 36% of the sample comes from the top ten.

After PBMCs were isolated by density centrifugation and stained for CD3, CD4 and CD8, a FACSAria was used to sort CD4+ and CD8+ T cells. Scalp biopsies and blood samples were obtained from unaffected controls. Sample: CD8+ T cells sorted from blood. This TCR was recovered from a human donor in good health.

For the CDR3, the sequence is CASSLGGRPHNEQFF. The nucleotide sequence reads TGTGCCAGCAGCTTGGGCGGGAGGCCTCACAATGAGCAGTTCTTC. Rearrangement joined TRBV5-8 to TRBJ2-1, with 8 bases in between that match TRBD2. CDR1 and CDR2, looked up from the germline V gene, are SGHTS and YDEGEE. Here V drops 0 bases and J drops 5 bases, and the junction holds 4 bases not matched to any gene. The CDR3 sequence holds 15 residues, the cysteine and phenylalanine included. Just CDR3 DNA is preserved here, 45 bases in frame from base 1.